What follows are 29 T cell receptor beta chains derived from one specimen sequenced in a study of T cells in Graves' hyperthyroidism and ophthalmopathy. Amplification of TCR beta CDR3 regions was performed using RNA transcripts as template. Using the HTBI primer set, a first-round RT-PCR was run on the TCR CDR3. TCRdb reprocessed the multiplex PCR reads with MiXCR, giving one entry per CDR3 protein. The sample records over 650,000 distinct CDR3 sequences, 40% to 55% being singletons. Sequenced: peripheral blood or thyroid tissue (not recorded which). These receptors were collected from an adult man with Graves' disease, either hyperthyroidism or ophthalmopathy (not recorded which).

The CDR3 sequence is CASQRLTGEKLFF. CDR3 DNA sequence: TGTGCCAGCCAAAGGCTGACGGGTGAAAAACTGTTTTTT. This chain connects TRBV11-2 to TRBJ1-4; no reliable D call. CDR3 length: 13 amino acids. CDR1 is SGHAT, CDR2 FQNNGV, per germline. Trimming took off 8 bases at V and 7 bases at J, with 14 bases between the two ends.

The chain carries TRBV19 and TRBJ2-6, with 11 bases identical to TRBD1. The germline gives CDR1 LNHDA, CDR2 SQIVND (reference sequence). V dropped 8 bases and J dropped 4; count of bases not matched to a gene: 7. This CDR3 has 16 amino acids. DNA for the CDR3: TGTGCCAGTCGGACAGGGGGCGCTTGGGGGGCCAACGTCCTGACTTTC. This encodes CASRTGGAWGANVLTF. The whole variable domain, remainder taken from reference TRBV19 and TRBJ2-6, is DGGITQSPKYLFRKEGQNVTLSCEQNLNHDAMYWYRQDPGQGLRLIYYSQIVNDFQKGDIAEGYSVSREKKESFPLTVTSAQKNPTAFYLCASRTGGAWGANVLTFGAGSRLTVL.

Comment on this clonotype: One end of the junction fails to match germline, which may point to a read error. The genes are TRBV24-1 and TRBJ1-2; D remains ambiguous. This CDR3 comprises 11 residues. Germline CDR1 and CDR2: KGHDR and SFDVKD. In DNA, the CDR3 is TGTGCCAGCAGTTTGGGCGACTACTACACCTTC. This sequence encodes CASSLGDYYTF.

This clonotype was counted many times. The chain has TRBV10-3 and TRBJ2-5, with TRBD1 matching 7 bases. V dropped 6 bases and J dropped 1; count of bases not matched to a gene: 2. CDR1 is ENHRY and CDR2 is SYGVKD in the germline V gene. The length of the CDR3 is 13 residues. The CDR3 region is CAISGQAQETQYF. CDR3 nucleotide sequence: TGTGCCATCAGCGGACAGGCCCAAGAGACCCAGTACTTC.

This clonotype showed up many times. The chain links TRBV29-1 to TRBJ1-1; 8 positions agree with TRBD1. Germline CDR1 and CDR2: SQVTM and ANQGSEA. This CDR3 has 13 residues. The ends lost 5 bases at V and 0 bases at J; junction bases unmatched: 2. Here the CDR3 DNA reads TGCAGCGTTCACAGGGGGGTGAACACTGAAGCTTTCTTT. This sequence encodes CSVHRGVNTEAFF.

CDR3 sequence: CASSLLRVRSYEQYF. The CDR3 nucleotides are TGTGCCAGCAGCTTATTGAGGGTGAGGTCCTACGAGCAGTACTTC. The J gene is TRBJ2-7, the V gene TRBV7-2; a weak D match, TRBD2 (5 bases). The CDR3 is 15 residues long. Trimming took 2 bases from V and 1 from J, leaving 12 bases between them. Germline V CDR1 and CDR2: SGHTA, FQGNSA.

This chain connects TRBV5-1 to TRBJ1-6, with no clear D. Trimming removed 4 bases at V and 14 bases at J, with 22 bases between. Germline V gene data show CDR1 as SGHRS and CDR2 as YFSETQ. The CDR3 contains 15 residues. CDR3 in DNA: TGCGCCAGCAGCCCTTCGGCAGACTTTTCGGTGGCCCTCCACTTT. Amino acid sequence: CASSPSADFSVALHF.

The chain is built from TRBV20-1 and TRBJ2-5; possible D gene TRBD2, 6 bases. Germline-derived CDR1 and CDR2 are DFQATT and SNEGSKA (reference sequence). This CDR3 has 14 amino acids. The V gene lost 0 bases and the J gene lost 2 bases, with 10 bases spanning the gap. The CDR3 coding sequence is TGCAGTGCTAGAGATCGAGGGAGGCAAGAGACCCAGTACTTC. It yields the protein CSARDRGRQETQYF.

The J gene is TRBJ1-2, the V gene TRBV29-1; D not resolved. Germline CDR1 SQVTM, CDR2 ANQGSEA. Between the trimmed V and J ends, which lost 8 bases and 4 bases, there was a span of 8 bases. This CDR3 spans 10 amino acids. The CDR3 is CSYEGYGYTF. For the CDR3, the DNA is TGCAGCTATGAAGGCTATGGCTACACCTTC.

This clonotype was found a few times. The chain recombines TRBV19 with TRBJ2-5, with a tentative D call TRBD1 (5 bases). The length of the CDR3 is 15 residues. V lost 0 bases to trimming and J lost 0 bases, with 8 bases between them. Germline CDR1 and CDR2: LNHDA and SQIVND (reference sequence). For the CDR3, the DNA is TGTGCCAGTAGTATAGATCCCAGGGACCAAGAGACCCAGTACTTC. It encodes CASSIDPRDQETQYF.

This clonotype appeared a few times. The gene calls are TRBV19 and TRBJ1-1; TRBD1 might be the D (6 bases). The CDR3 spans 12 residues. CDR1 is LNHDA, CDR2 SQIVND, per germline (reference sequence). V was pared by 7 bases and J by 3 bases, with 9 bases between. The CDR3 DNA reads as TGTGCCAGTACCGGGGGCCACACTGAAGCTTTCTTT. Amino acids: CASTGGHTEAFF. Based on the CDR3 plus reference TRBV19 and TRBJ1-1, the full variable domain is DGGITQSPKYLFRKEGQNVTLSCEQNLNHDAMYWYRQDPGQGLRLIYYSQIVNDFQKGDIAEGYSVSREKKESFPLTVTSAQKNPTAFYLCASTGGHTEAFFGQGTRLTVV.

This clonotype has at least ten counts. V gene TRBV7-9 combines with J gene TRBJ1-1, with D tentatively TRBD1 (6 bases). The CDR3 runs to 11 residues. Trimming removed 6 bases at V and 5 bases at J, with 7 bases between. The germline V gene has CDR1 SEHNR and CDR2 FQNEAQ (reference sequence). This chain's CDR3 is CASRQGTEAFF. CDR3 DNA: TGTGCCAGCAGGCAGGGGACTGAAGCTTTCTTT.

The CDR3 coding sequence is TGTGCCAGCAGTGAATTCCAGGCCGATAGCAATCAGCCCCAGCATTTT. Translated, it gives CASSEFQADSNQPQHF. V and J are TRBV25-1 and TRBJ1-5, with D uncertain. This CDR3 region has 16 residues. Trimming stripped 1 base from V and 0 bases from J, with 10 bases between. CDR1 is MGHDK, CDR2 SYGVNS, per germline. Variable domain in full (rest from reference TRBV25-1 and TRBJ1-5): EADIYQTPRYLVIGTGKKITLECSQTMGHDKMYWYQQDPGMELHLIHYSYGVNSTEKGDLSSESTVSRIRTEHFPLTLESARPSHTSQYLCASSEFQADSNQPQHFGDGTRLSIL.

This clonotype was recorded a few times. V and J are TRBV2 and TRBJ1-6; D is unclear. The CDR3 runs to 18 residues. Trimming took 6 bases from V and 0 from J, leaving 18 bases between them. CDR1 is SNHLY and CDR2 is FYNNEI in the germline V gene. DNA of the CDR3: TGTGCCAGCAGCTCTACTTGGCAGACGGTCTCCTATAATTCACCCCTCCACTTT. Residues: CASSSTWQTVSYNSPLHF.

The CDR3 spells CASSLKGSFHTEAFF. CDR3 DNA: TGTGCCAGCAGTTTAAAGGGTAGCTTCCACACTGAAGCTTTCTTT. J is TRBJ1-1 and V is TRBV27; D remains ambiguous. This CDR3 comprises 15 residues. CDR1 MNHEY and CDR2 SMNVEV come from the germline V gene (reference sequence). With 2 bases removed from V and 3 bases from J, the gap between germline ends came to 13 bases.

The V and J genes are TRBV2 and TRBJ1-6; D unresolved. Germline CDR1 and CDR2: SNHLY and FYNNEI. The V end was cut by 1 base, the J end by 5 bases, with 12 bases between. The CDR3 covers 16 residues. CDR3 in DNA: TGTGCCAGCAGTGAAGGGGCAGGAGGTAATAATTCACCCCTCCACTTT. It translates to CASSEGAGGNNSPLHF.

This clonotype has more than one count but fewer than ten. The chain uses TRBV7-9 and TRBJ2-7, with 8 positions matching TRBD2. The CDR3 extends over 15 amino acids. Trimming removed 5 bases from V and 2 bases from J; junction bases left unmatched: 8. Germline V CDR1 and CDR2: SEHNR, FQNEAQ (reference sequence). DNA of the CDR3: TGTGCCAGCAGCCCGCAAGCGGGAGTCGCCTACGAGCAGTACTTC. This gives the protein CASSPQAGVAYEQYF.

J is TRBJ1-1 and V is TRBV20-1; no reliable D call. Germline loops: CDR1 DFQATT, CDR2 SNEGSKA (reference sequence). CDR3 length: 14 amino acids. The V end lost 0 bases, the J end lost 4 bases, and 12 bases lay between the germline ends. The CDR3 region is CSARDRRTVTEAFF. The DNA of the CDR3 is TGCAGTGCTAGAGATCGTCGGACCGTCACTGAAGCTTTCTTT.

The chain recombines TRBV7-9 with TRBJ2-2; 7 positions agree with TRBD1. Germline loops: CDR1 SEHNR, CDR2 FQNEAQ (reference sequence). J lost 6 bases, V lost 6 bases, and 16 bases had no gene match. The CDR3 contains 17 residues. The CDR3 here is CASRPPPDRPQSGELFF. CDR3 sequence (DNA): TGTGCCAGCAGACCACCCCCGGACAGGCCTCAATCCGGGGAGCTGTTTTTT.

With respect to this clonotype: A much larger clonotype is one base distant, so this may be a read error. The V call is TRBV14, the J call TRBJ2-7; D is undetermined. The CDR3 has 12 amino acids. Trimming cost V 1 base and J 10 bases, with 11 bases left between them. CDR1 and CDR2 (germline): SGHDN, FVKESK. CDR3 residues: CASSQARTYQYF. The CDR3 coding sequence is TGTGCCAGCAGCCAAGCGCGAACATATCAGTACTTC.

This clonotype was found many times. This chain joins TRBV10-3 and TRBJ1-6; a possible D gene is TRBD1 (6 bases). Trimming removed 5 bases at V and 6 bases at J, with 8 bases between. The CDR3 runs to 13 residues. CDR1 is ENHRY, CDR2 SYGVKD, per germline. The CDR3 DNA follows: TGTGCCATCAGTTCGGACAGTAATTCACCCCTCCACTTT. Its protein is CAISSDSNSPLHF.

This chain joins TRBV11-1 and TRBJ1-5, with no clear D. CDR1 SGHAT and CDR2 FQDESV come from the germline V gene (reference sequence). Trimming left V 11 bases short and J 2 bases short, with 13 bases between. This CDR3 spans 13 amino acids. This CDR3 reads CAWSRQGNQPQHF. CDR3 DNA sequence: TGTGCCTGGAGTCGGCAGGGCAATCAGCCCCAGCATTTT.

This clonotype appeared many times. The chain carries TRBV2 and TRBJ2-7; D gene ambiguous. In germline, CDR1 is SNHLY, CDR2 FYNNEI. The CDR3 is made up of 13 amino acids. V lost 4 bases and J lost 0, with 7 bases in between. The CDR3 sequence: CASSVAISYEQYF. CDR3 bases: TGTGCCAGCAGTGTGGCCATCTCCTACGAGCAGTACTTC.

This sequence joins TRBV6-6 and TRBJ2-6; D ambiguous. V lost 4 bases and J 2 bases, leaving 6 bases between the germline ends. The CDR3 is 14 residues long. The germline gives CDR1 MNHNY, CDR2 SVGAGI (reference sequence). Here the CDR3 DNA reads TGTGCCAGCAGTTCGCAGCCTGGGGCCAACGTCCTGACTTTC. Amino acids: CASSSQPGANVLTF.

The CDR3 DNA sequence: TGCGCCAGCAGTGGGGCTCGGCAGCCCCAGCATTTT. Its protein product is CASSGARQPQHF. The chain uses TRBV10-2 and TRBJ1-5; the D is unclear. The CDR3 is made up of 12 amino acids. V was trimmed by 4 bases and J by 7 bases, leaving 8 bases between them. CDR1 and CDR2 from the germline V gene are WSHSY and SAAADI.

The chain is built from TRBV7-6 and TRBJ2-2; 10 bases are shared with TRBD1. This CDR3 contains 15 residues. V lost 1 base to trimming and J lost 7 bases; unmatched junction nucleotides: 3. CDR1 and CDR2 from the germline V gene are SGHVS and FNYEAQ. The CDR3 nucleotides read TGTGCCAGCAGCTTAGGGACAGGGGGTATCGGGGAGCTGTTTTTT. Translation: CASSLGTGGIGELFF.

The J gene is TRBJ2-7, the V gene TRBV7-2; no firm D call. This CDR3 has 12 amino acids. The V gene's germline CDR1 is SGHTA and CDR2 FQGNSA. Trimming cost V 1 base and J 5 bases, with 6 bases left between them. CDR3 DNA sequence: TGTACCAGCAGCTTAGGAGTTGACGAGCAGTACTTC. It is translated as CTSSLGVDEQYF.

This clonotype has at least ten counts. This chain joins TRBV7-2 and TRBJ2-7; no definite D call. The CDR3 runs 11 residues. Per the germline V gene, CDR1 is SGHTA and CDR2 is FQGNSA. V was clipped by 7 bases and J by 7 bases, with 11 bases between them. CDR3 region: CASTSLLEQYF. The CDR3 DNA reads TGTGCCAGCACCTCTCTGTTGGAGCAGTACTTC.

The gene calls are TRBV6-1 and TRBJ1-3; D gene ambiguous. V lost 6 bases, J lost 5 bases, and 17 bases lay in between. The germline CDR1 and CDR2 sequences are MNHNS and SASEGT. The CDR3 consists of 15 residues. The CDR3 DNA is TGTGCCAGCAGCCAACTCCGGGATAAAAGAAACACCATATATTTT. Translated: CASSQLRDKRNTIYF.